This T cell receptor (beta chain) was identified during a study of T cells after yellow fever vaccination. General study points: On re-exposure, the response was weaker but peaked faster, at day 5 versus 15. In post-booster samples, most primary-vaccination clones reappeared (approximately 97% CD4, 75% to 90% CD8).

The sample holds a few counts of this clonotype. Its antigen is unknown. The CDR3 sequence is 15 residues long. Germline V gives CDR1 SGHRS, CDR2 YFSETQ. Trimming pared 4 bases from V and 3 bases from J, leaving 15 bases between. Each CDR3 protein is one row after TCRdb ran MiXCR on the 5' RACE reads. The sample consists of about 430,000 distinct CDR3 sequences, 18% of them appearing once. The V and J genes are TRBV5-1 and TRBJ2-3; the D call may be TRBD1 or TRBD2 (5 bases each). The TCR comes from a man between 18 and 29 years old who received the YFV17D yellow fever vaccine. Sequencing was performed on PBMCs, taken before the yellow fever booster vaccination. The CDR3 reads CASSIGDWGTDTQYF. The DNA for the CDR3 is TGCGCCAGCAGCATCGGGGATTGGGGGACAGATACGCAGTATTTT.